This TCR beta chain was sequenced during a study of blood T cells in healthy people across ages. Then a second PCR, running roughly 7 to 11 cycles, was carried out with a sample-barcoded 5' primer and a J-beta primer mix. From the 5' RACE reads, TCRdb called clonotypes with MiXCR, one entry per CDR3 protein. The table lists more than 700,000 distinct CDR3 sequences, roughly 53% of them singletons. Trimming at V came to 2 bases and at J to 5 bases, leaving 6 bases not matched to a gene. The germline gives CDR1 MNHEY, CDR2 SMNVEV (reference sequence). CDR3 length: 15 residues. The V and J genes are TRBV27 and TRBJ2-1; 7 bases are shared with TRBD2. The TCR was taken from a man at least 80 years old in good health. Specimen: blood. The CDR3 sequence: CASSLSGTPNNEQFF. The DNA of the CDR3 is TGTGCCAGCAGTTTAAGCGGGACGCCAAACAATGAGCAGTTCTTC.